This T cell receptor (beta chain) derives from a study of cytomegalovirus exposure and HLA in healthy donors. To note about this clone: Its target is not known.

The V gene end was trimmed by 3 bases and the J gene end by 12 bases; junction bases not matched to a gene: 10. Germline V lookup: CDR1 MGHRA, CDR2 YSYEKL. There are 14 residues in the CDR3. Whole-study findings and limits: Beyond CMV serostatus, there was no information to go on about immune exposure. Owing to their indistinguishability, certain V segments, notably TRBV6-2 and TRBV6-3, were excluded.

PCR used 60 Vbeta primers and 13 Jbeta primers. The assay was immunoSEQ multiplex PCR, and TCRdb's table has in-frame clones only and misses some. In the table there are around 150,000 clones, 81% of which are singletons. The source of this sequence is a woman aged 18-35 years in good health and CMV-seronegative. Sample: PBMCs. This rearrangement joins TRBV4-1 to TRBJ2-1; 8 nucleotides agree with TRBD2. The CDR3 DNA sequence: TGCGCCAGCAGCCACCAAGCGGGAGATTATTCGCAGTTCTTC. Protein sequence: CASSHQAGDYSQFF.